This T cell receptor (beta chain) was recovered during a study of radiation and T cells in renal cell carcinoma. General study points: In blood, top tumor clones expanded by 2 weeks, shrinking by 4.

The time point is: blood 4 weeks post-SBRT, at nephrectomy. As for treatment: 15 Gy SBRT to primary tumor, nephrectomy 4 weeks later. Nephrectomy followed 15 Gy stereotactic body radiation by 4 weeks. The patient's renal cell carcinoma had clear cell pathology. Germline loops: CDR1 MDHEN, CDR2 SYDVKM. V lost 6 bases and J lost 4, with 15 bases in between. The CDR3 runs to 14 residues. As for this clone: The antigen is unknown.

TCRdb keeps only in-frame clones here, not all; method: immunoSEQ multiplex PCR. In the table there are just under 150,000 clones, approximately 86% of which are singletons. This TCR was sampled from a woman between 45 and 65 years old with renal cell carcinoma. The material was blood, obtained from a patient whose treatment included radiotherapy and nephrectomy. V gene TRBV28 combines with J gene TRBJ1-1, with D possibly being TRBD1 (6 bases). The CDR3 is CASSLTGRTTEAFF. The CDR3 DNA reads TGTGCCAGCAGCCTAACAGGGCGGACCACTGAAGCTTTCTTT.